Shown below are 13 T cell receptor beta chains from a single sample sequenced in a study of cytomegalovirus exposure and HLA in healthy donors. The PCR made use of 60 Vbeta and 13 Jbeta primers. Repertoires were generated with immunoSEQ multiplex PCR, while TCRdb's copy carries only in-frame clones and drops some. The table lists roughly 250,000 clones, about 75% of them singletons. The sequencing sample was made of PBMCs. The origin of the receptors is a female donor in good health and CMV-seronegative.

The chain uses TRBV5-6 and TRBJ2-5, with a possible D match to TRBD1 (5 bases). The germline V and J ends were trimmed by 4 bases and 6 bases, with 19 bases remaining between them. CDR1 is SGHDT and CDR2 is YYEEEE in the germline V gene. CDR3 size: 15 residues. CDR3 coding DNA: TGTGCCAGCAGCCTAAGGGGTCAGCCCTCCCAGACCCAGTACTTC. Protein product: CASSLRGQPSQTQYF.

A few counts support this clone. The V call is TRBV13, the J call TRBJ1-6, with D tentatively TRBD1 (5 bases). Trimming pared 4 bases from V and 9 bases from J, leaving 13 bases between. Germline loops: CDR1 PRHDT, CDR2 FYEKMQ (reference sequence). This CDR3 has 14 amino acids. CDR3 bases: TGTGCCAGCAGCTCGGGTCAGGGTGTTTCACCCCTCCACTTT. Residues: CASSSGQGVSPLHF.

This rearrangement joins TRBV10-3 to TRBJ2-7; the D gene is possibly TRBD1 (6 bases). V was clipped by 8 bases and J by 3 bases, with 11 bases between them. Germline V gene lookup returns CDR1 ENHRY and CDR2 SYGVKD. The length of the CDR3 is 12 residues. Written as DNA, the CDR3 is TGTGCCATCGCAGGGGAGAGCTACGAGCAGTACTTC. Amino acid sequence: CAIAGESYEQYF.

The chain employs TRBV7-8 and TRBJ2-3, with TRBD2 matching over 14 bases. The CDR3 extends over 19 amino acids. Trimming took 6 bases from V and 6 from J; bases not matched to a gene: 17. CDR1 and CDR2 (germline): SGHVS, FQNEAQ. As DNA, the CDR3 is TGTGCCAGCAGACAAGGACTAGCGGGAGGCGGGGCGTGGGTCGATACGCAGTATTTT. Residues: CASRQGLAGGGAWVDTQYF.

Turning to this clone: Other nucleotide sequences in the sample specify the same CDR3. The gene calls are TRBV5-1 and TRBJ1-5; a possible D gene is TRBD1 (6 bases). The CDR3 contains 15 residues. The V end lost 4 bases, the J end lost 3 bases, and 14 bases lay between the germline ends. Germline lookup yields CDR1 SGHRS and CDR2 YFSETQ. The CDR3 here is CASSPDGQPNQPQHF. In nucleotides, the CDR3 is TGCGCCAGCAGCCCTGATGGACAGCCCAATCAGCCCCAGCATTTT.

V usage is TRBV5-1 and J usage is TRBJ2-7; 12 bases match TRBD2. Germline-derived CDR1 and CDR2 are SGHRS and YFSETQ. Losses at the gene ends were 0 bases for V and 3 bases for J; bases not matched to a gene: 1. The CDR3 is 15 residues long. The CDR3 loop reads CASSLASGRVYEQYF. The DNA of the CDR3 is TGCGCCAGCAGCTTGGCTAGCGGGAGGGTCTACGAGCAGTACTTC.

This chain connects TRBV2 to TRBJ2-5, with D tentatively TRBD1 (5 bases). The DNA end favors TRBJ2-7, so the J call may be wrong. CDR3 size: 16 residues. CDR1 SNHLY and CDR2 FYNNEI come from the germline V gene. As DNA, the CDR3 is TGTGCCAGCAGTGATGAGTGGGGCTCCCTCTCCTACGAGCAGTACTTC. It specifies CASSDEWGSLSYEQYF.

This chain uses TRBV15 with TRBJ2-7; 10 nucleotides line up with TRBD1. The trim removed 3 bases at V and 7 bases at J, leaving 3 bases unmatched. From germline, CDR1 is LNHNV and CDR2 YYDKDF (reference sequence). This CDR3 is 13 amino acids long. The CDR3, as DNA: TGTGCCACCAGCAGGAGACAGGGGGCTGAGCAGTACTTC. Protein product: CATSRRQGAEQYF.

This clone was seen only a few times. The chain uses TRBV5-1 and TRBJ2-5, with 8 bases lining up with TRBD2. Germline-derived CDR1 and CDR2 are SGHRS and YFSETQ. The V segment lost 0 bases and the J segment 2 bases; nucleotides outside the gene matches: 12. This CDR3 has 18 amino acids. CDR3 nucleotides: TGCGCCAGCAGCTTGGTCGGAGCGGGAGTTGGGGAACAAGAGACCCAGTACTTC. Translating gives CASSLVGAGVGEQETQYF. Looking up the rest from reference TRBV5-1 and TRBJ2-5 gives the full variable domain: KAGVTQTPRYLIKTRGQQVTLSCSPISGHRSVSWYQQTPGQGLQFLFEYFSETQRNKGNFPGRFSGRQFSNSRSEMNVSTLELGDSALYLCASSLVGAGVGEQETQYFGPGTRLLVL.

The rearrangement links TRBV6-1 to TRBJ2-7; D may be TRBD1 (7 bases). The CDR3 has 15 amino acids. Germline CDR1 reads MNHNS; CDR2 reads SASEGT. With 2 bases removed from V and 2 bases from J, the gap between germline ends came to 13 bases. The CDR3 sequence is CASSEPGDRPYEQYF. The CDR3, as DNA: TGTGCCAGCAGTGAACCGGGGGACAGACCCTACGAGCAGTACTTC.

This clone was seen only a few times. The junction and the germline gene differ at one end; a read error may be behind it. The chain uses TRBV6-6 and TRBJ1-1, with D possibly TRBD1 on 6 matching bases. Per the germline V gene, CDR1 is MNHNY and CDR2 is SVGAGI (reference sequence). This CDR3 contains 14 residues. The CDR3 DNA reads as TGTGCCATCAGTGGGGGCACTCCGAACACTGAAGCTTTCTTT. It encodes CAISGGTPNTEAFF.

V and J are TRBV10-3 and TRBJ2-7; 7 bases line up with TRBD1. The V gene end was trimmed by 7 bases and the J gene end by 0 bases; junction bases not matched to a gene: 6. The CDR3 extends over 14 amino acids. Germline values: CDR1 ENHRY, CDR2 SYGVKD. The CDR3 here is CAIKGAPSSYEQYF. In nucleotides, the CDR3 is TGTGCCATCAAGGGGGCCCCCAGCTCCTACGAGCAGTACTTC.

The chain couples TRBV5-6 to TRBJ1-2; D possibly corresponds to TRBD1 (6 bases). The CDR3 sequence is 13 residues long. V lost 4 bases to trimming and J lost 3 bases, with 10 bases between them. CDR1 and CDR2 (germline): SGHDT, YYEEEE. As DNA, the CDR3 is TGTGCCAGCAGCGTAACAGGGTACTATGGCTACACCTTC. It specifies CASSVTGYYGYTF.